Given below is one TCR beta chain in context. The antigen is unknown. CDR1 is MDHEN and CDR2 is SYDVKM in the germline V gene. The CDR3 runs 12 residues. V was shortened by 2 bases and J by 6 bases, with 8 bases between the two germline ends. The record originates from a study of T cell responses to AZD1222 COVID-19 vaccine. General study results and limits: Baseline seropositivity occurred in only 5 to 7 AZD1222 recipients. Donors were chiefly white British, with a greater number of females, and clonal diversity was perhaps underestimated. Sampling captured repertoires only after the peak T cell response.

The protocol was immunoSEQ multiplex PCR, while the TCRdb copy is restricted to in-frame clones and leaves out a portion. The repertoire holds some 170,000 clones, with 75% to 90% as singletons. V usage is TRBV28 and J usage is TRBJ2-7; D uncertain. Sample: peripheral blood, taken 28 days after the second dose of the MenACWY control vaccine. The clonotype was recovered from an adult who received the MenACWY meningococcal vaccine as a control. The CDR3 protein is CASSLGVGEQYF. For the CDR3, the DNA is TGTGCCAGCAGTTTAGGGGTGGGCGAGCAGTACTTC.